Ten or more counts support the clone carrying this T cell receptor (beta chain). Per the germline V gene, CDR1 is DFQATT and CDR2 is SNEGSKA (reference sequence). Trimming pared 0 bases from V and 2 bases from J, leaving 8 bases between. The CDR3 spans 14 residues. The data belong to a study of neurological immune-mediated disorders. 5'RACE with 10-nucleotide random UMIs produced the cDNA. The yield of each sequencing run was over 160 million TCR-beta sequences from 15-18 subjects. MiXCR, run by TCRdb on the 5' RACE reads, gives a single entry per CDR3 protein. The table records approximately 20,000 distinct CDR3 sequences, approximately 6.8% of them present only once.

Specimen: CD8+ T cells from blood. The V and J genes are TRBV20-1 and TRBJ2-1; D is undetermined. This sequence was found in a woman in her thirties with HTLV-1-associated myelopathy (HAM/TSP). The CDR3 DNA sequence: TGCAGTGCTAGAGATATACAGACCTACAATGAGCAGTTCTTC. It encodes CSARDIQTYNEQFF.